This TCR beta chain stems from a study of response to subunit inactivated influenza vaccine. Concerning this clonotype: No antigen is known for it.

This CDR3 has 16 amino acids. The germline gives CDR1 LGHNA, CDR2 YSLEER. V shed 1 base and J shed 2 bases, with 15 bases lying between them. TCRdb recomputed calls from the RT-PCR reads with MiXCR, one row per CDR3 protein. The sample yields about 300,000 distinct CDR3 sequences, around 22% seen once. Broader study findings: Only a handful of new T cells, the authors suggested, are recruited with each seasonal influenza vaccination.

The TCR sequence derives from a man aged 45 to 70 who received an inactivated influenza vaccine. Sequenced here: PBMCs from blood, sampled about 20 months after vaccination. This chain uses TRBV4-3 with TRBJ2-7; D uncertain. CDR3: CASSQGWSGSTYEQYF. The CDR3 nucleotides read TGCGCCAGCAGCCAAGGGTGGTCAGGATCTACCTACGAGCAGTACTTC.